This T cell receptor (beta chain) came from a study of CD8+ T cells in alopecia areata. Looking at the study overall: Graft recipients were roughly 6-11-week-old female C3H/HeJ mice, and donor skin originated from roughly 6-13-month-old C3H/HeJ mice with spontaneous alopecia.

Pooled cutaneous lymph node cells were sorted using CD4, CD8alpha, NKG2D, NKG2ACE and other markers. Germline CDR1 reads FNHDT; CDR2 reads SITEND (reference sequence). The CDR3 has 15 amino acids. V gave up 4 bases and J gave up 0 bases; unmatched junction bases: 6. As the sequencing template, cDNA was produced by extracting RNA and reverse transcribing it. Profiling relied on immunoSEQ multiplex PCR, and the TCRdb table lists in-frame clones only, not all of them. Listed here are approximately 300,000 clones without any singletons, the top ten holding 0.9% to 1.5%. Whole-study findings and limits: An increase in clonality over normal scalp was evident in lesional scalp, especially alopecia totalis/universalis. Relative to mice, TCR sharing across patients was less clear, a difference possibly HLA-related. Resident alphabeta T cells of normal skin are also sequenced in scalp samples.

There are a few counts of this clone. Its matching antigen is unknown. These gene names are mouse names. Coverage ceases 4 residues before the CDR3 finishes, and the germline J gene fills in the end. The rearrangement links TRBV19 to TRBJ1-2; 7 bases map to TRBD1. The clonotype comes from a C3H/HeJ mouse with alopecia areata. This line is of MHC haplotype H2-k. Source material: CD4+ T cells sorted from a lymph node. The CDR3 is CASSLAGQPNSDYTF. The CDR3 bases that were read are TGTGCCAGCAGTCTTGCGGGACAGCCAAACTCC.